The clone carrying this TCR beta chain was detected ten times or more. The antigen remains unidentified. This specimen belongs to a study of Graves' ophthalmopathy and Graves' hyperthyroidism. Study observations and caveats: A 13-signature model separated ophthalmopathy from stable hyperthyroidism, reaching around 88% sensitivity and less than 83% specificity cross-validated.

Germline V gene data show CDR1 as MNHEY and CDR2 as SMNVEV (reference sequence). V lost 0 bases, J lost 7 bases, and 15 bases lay in between. This CDR3 region has 15 residues. Patients in the hyperthyroidism group, adults aged 18 to 65, were newly diagnosed, under 2 months' duration. Other autoimmune diseases, uncontrolled infections, pregnancy and lactation each led to patient exclusion. Transcripts of RNA were the source for amplifying TCR beta CDR3 regions. HTBI primers primed a first-round RT-PCR, and a second-round multiplex PCR followed. A single record per CDR3 protein comes from TCRdb applying MiXCR to the multiplex PCR reads. Among approximately 380,000 distinct CDR3 sequences listed, over 20% were seen once.

The clonotype was recovered from a woman under 30 with stable Graves' hyperthyroidism. Sequences were obtained from peripheral blood. This chain connects TRBV27 to TRBJ1-1, with D perhaps TRBD1 (5 bases). CDR3 protein: CASSLSWGVNGEAFF. In DNA form, the CDR3 reads TGTGCCAGCAGTTTATCGTGGGGGGTTAACGGTGAAGCTTTCTTT.